This T cell receptor (beta chain) comes out of a study of blood T cell repertoires in COVID-19. Study-wide background: Nucleic acid was either cDNA or gDNA, and it came from T cells, B-cell-depleted T cells, or PBMCs.

Assignments of participants to cohorts depended upon their own reported clinical history. Profiled with immunoSEQ multiplex PCR; TCRdb holds only in-frame clones, not every one. The table has roughly 230,000 clones, 70% to 90% seen once. Unmatched junction bases numbered 2, after V lost 5 bases and J lost 4 bases. The CDR3 is 13 amino acids. CDR1 is LGHDT, CDR2 YNNKEL, per germline (reference sequence). This clone was recorded a few times. The rearrangement links TRBV3-1 (or the pseudogene TRBV3-2) to TRBJ2-3, with 8 bases lining up with TRBD2. Sequenced input: PBMCs or T cells enriched from blood (not recorded which). The sequence came from a woman aged 45 to 65 who had been exposed to COVID-19. The CDR3 DNA follows: TGTGCCAGCAGCACTAGCGGCCCAGATACGCAGTATTTT. Translating it yields CASSTSGPDTQYF.